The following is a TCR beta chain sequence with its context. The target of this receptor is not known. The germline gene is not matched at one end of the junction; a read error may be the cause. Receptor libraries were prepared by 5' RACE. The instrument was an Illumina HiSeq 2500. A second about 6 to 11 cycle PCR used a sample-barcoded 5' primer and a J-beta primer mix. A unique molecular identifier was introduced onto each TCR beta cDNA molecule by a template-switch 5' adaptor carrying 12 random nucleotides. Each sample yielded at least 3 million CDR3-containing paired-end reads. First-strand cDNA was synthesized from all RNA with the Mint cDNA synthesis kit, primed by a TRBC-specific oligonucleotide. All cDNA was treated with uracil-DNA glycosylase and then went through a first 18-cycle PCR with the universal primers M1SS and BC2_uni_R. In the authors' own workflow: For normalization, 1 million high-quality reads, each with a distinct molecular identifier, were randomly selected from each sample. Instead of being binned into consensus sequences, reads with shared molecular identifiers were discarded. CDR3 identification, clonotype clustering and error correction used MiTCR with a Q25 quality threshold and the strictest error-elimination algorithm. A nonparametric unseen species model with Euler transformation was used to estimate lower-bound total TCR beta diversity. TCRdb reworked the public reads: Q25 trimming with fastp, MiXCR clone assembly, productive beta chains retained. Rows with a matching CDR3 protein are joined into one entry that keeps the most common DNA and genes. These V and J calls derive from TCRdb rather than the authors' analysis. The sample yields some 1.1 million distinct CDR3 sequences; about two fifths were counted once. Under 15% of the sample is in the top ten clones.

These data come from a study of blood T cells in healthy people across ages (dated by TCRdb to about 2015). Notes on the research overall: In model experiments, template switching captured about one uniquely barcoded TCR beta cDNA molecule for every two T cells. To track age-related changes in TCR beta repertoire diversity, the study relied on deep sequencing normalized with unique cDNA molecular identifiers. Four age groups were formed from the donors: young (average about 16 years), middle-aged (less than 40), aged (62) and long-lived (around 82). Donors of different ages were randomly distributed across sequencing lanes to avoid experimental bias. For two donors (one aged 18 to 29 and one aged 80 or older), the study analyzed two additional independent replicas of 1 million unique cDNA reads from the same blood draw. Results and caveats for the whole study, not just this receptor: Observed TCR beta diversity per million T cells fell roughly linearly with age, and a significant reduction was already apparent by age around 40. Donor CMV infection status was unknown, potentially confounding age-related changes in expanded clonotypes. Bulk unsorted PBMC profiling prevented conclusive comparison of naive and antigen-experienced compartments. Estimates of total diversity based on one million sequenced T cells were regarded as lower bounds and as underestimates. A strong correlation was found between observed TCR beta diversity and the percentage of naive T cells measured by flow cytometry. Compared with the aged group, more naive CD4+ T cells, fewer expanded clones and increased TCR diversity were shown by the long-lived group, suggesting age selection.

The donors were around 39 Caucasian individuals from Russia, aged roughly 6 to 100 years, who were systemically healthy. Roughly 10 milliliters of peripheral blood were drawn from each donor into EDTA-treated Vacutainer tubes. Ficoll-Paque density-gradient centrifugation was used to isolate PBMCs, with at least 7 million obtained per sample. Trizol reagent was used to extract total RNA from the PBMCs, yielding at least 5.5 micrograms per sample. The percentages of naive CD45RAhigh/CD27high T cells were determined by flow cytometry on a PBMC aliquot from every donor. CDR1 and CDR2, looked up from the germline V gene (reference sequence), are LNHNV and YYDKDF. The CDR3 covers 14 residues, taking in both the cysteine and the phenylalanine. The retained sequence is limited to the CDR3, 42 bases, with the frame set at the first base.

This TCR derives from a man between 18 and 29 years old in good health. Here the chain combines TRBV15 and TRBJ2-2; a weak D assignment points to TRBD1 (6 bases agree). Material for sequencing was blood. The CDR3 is CATGRSTGTGELFF. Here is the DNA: TGTGCCACCGGCAGATCCACAGGGACCGGGGAGCTGTTTTTT.